A selection of T cell receptor beta chains follows, all from one sample in a study of blood T cell repertoires in COVID-19. The data were produced by immunoSEQ multiplex PCR, yet TCRdb's version contains in-frame clones alone and is incomplete. Of nearly 350,000 clones detected, about 88% appear once; the ten largest clones hold around 6.6%. The specimen sequenced was peripheral blood. These receptors were taken from a woman aged 70-85 years with COVID-19, enrolled during active disease. The CDR3 runs from the conserved cysteine through the conserved F or W. A D gene is named only where the DNA matches it firmly. Only part of the rows carry a size: once, few, many, or a class if the clone is expanded.

d_call,j_call,v_call,clone_size,cdr3_aa,cdr3_nt
-,TRBJ2-7,TRBV19,-,CASSIEGRTGSYEQYF,TGTGCCAGTAGTATAGAGGGGAGGACAGGCTCCTACGAGCAGTACTTC
TRBD1,TRBJ1-2,TRBV14,-,CASSQDKRDRNYGYTF,TGTGCCAGCAGCCAAGATAAGCGGGACAGGAACTATGGCTACACCTTC
TRBD2,TRBJ2-5,TRBV6-2/TRBV6-3,-,CASSIPNERGGLSIQTQYF,TGTGCCAGCAGCATTCCGAACGAGCGGGGGGGCCTTTCCATCCAGACCCAGTACTTC
-,TRBJ1-6,TRBV11-2,-,CASSPRPRADSPLHF,TGTGCCAGCAGCCCTAGGCCCAGGGCGGATTCACCCCTCCACTTT
TRBD2,TRBJ2-3,TRBV7-2,-,CASSPRGASGGPSTDTQYF,TGTGCCAGCAGCCCCCGGGGGGCTAGCGGGGGGCCTAGCACAGATACGCAGTATTTT
-,TRBJ2-5,TRBV7-9,few,CASSLAPLGVQETQYF,TGTGCCAGCAGCTTAGCCCCACTCGGGGTGCAAGAGACCCAGTACTTC
-,TRBJ2-2,TRBV19,-,CASSSLRVELFF,TGTGCCAGTAGCTCCCTCCGCGTGGAGCTGTTTTTT
-,TRBJ2-2,TRBV13,-,CASSLGSTGELFF,TGTGCCAGCAGCCTTGGTAGCACCGGGGAGCTGTTTTTT
TRBD1,TRBJ1-2,TRBV5-1,-,CASSLARDRGELSYGYTF,TGCGCCAGCAGCCTCGCCCGGGACAGGGGGGAGTTGAGCTATGGCTACACCTTC
-,TRBJ1-6,TRBV7-2,-,CASSLVGTPNSPLHF,TGTGCCAGCAGCTTAGTGGGCACGCCGAATTCACCCCTCCACTTT
TRBD1,TRBJ2-7,TRBV30,-,CAWRTGGRDEQYF,TGTGCCTGGAGGACAGGGGGCAGGGACGAGCAGTACTTC
TRBD1,TRBJ1-2,TRBV5-5,-,CASSYRDREIYGYTF,TGTGCCAGCAGCTACCGGGACAGGGAAATATATGGCTACACCTTC
TRBD1,TRBJ2-2,TRBV2,-,CASTYRGINTGELFF,TGTGCCAGCACATACAGGGGGATAAACACCGGGGAGCTGTTTTTT
-,TRBJ1-6,TRBV28,-,CASSFAGGRRGSPLHF,TGTGCCAGCAGTTTTGCGGGGGGCAGGCGAGGCTCACCCCTCCACTTT
TRBD1,TRBJ1-1,TRBV7-2,-,CASSFPGTGANTEAFF,TGTGCCAGCAGCTTTCCTGGGACAGGGGCGAACACTGAAGCTTTCTTT
-,TRBJ2-7,TRBV6-1,-,CASSDNEQYF,TGTGCCAGCAGTGACAACGAGCAGTACTTC
-,TRBJ2-1,TRBV21-1,-,CASSGSGGAGSNEQFF,TGTGCCAGCAGCGGGAGCGGGGGGGCCGGCAGCAATGAGCAGTTCTTC
TRBD1,TRBJ2-5,TRBV5-1,-,CASSSPTGAGKTQYF,TGCGCCAGCAGCTCCCCGACAGGGGCGGGGAAGACCCAGTACTTC
-,TRBJ1-3,TRBV2,-,CASSVQGFGNTIYF,TGTGCCAGCAGTGTTCAGGGGTTTGGAAACACCATATATTTT
TRBD2,TRBJ2-3,TRBV19,-,CASSLAGVGTDTQYF,TGTGCCAGTAGTTTAGCGGGGGTGGGCACAGATACGCAGTATTTT
-,TRBJ1-3,TRBV28,-,CASSSSGREAFTIYF,TGTGCCAGCAGTTCCTCGGGGAGGGAGGCCTTCACCATATATTTT
-,TRBJ1-1,TRBV5-8,few,CASRISVGGEAFF,TGTGCCAGCAGAATTTCCGTGGGAGGTGAAGCTTTCTTT
TRBD2,TRBJ2-1,TRBV24-1,-,CATSTTSGGADEQFF,TGTGCCACCAGCACAACTAGCGGGGGGGCCGATGAGCAGTTCTTC
TRBD1,TRBJ1-2,TRBV5-1,-,CASSMRTGNNGYTF,TGCGCCAGCAGCATGAGGACAGGGAATAACGGCTACACCTTC
TRBD1,TRBJ1-1,TRBV7-2,-,CASSPRQGREAFF,TGTGCCAGCAGCCCGCGACAGGGCCGGGAAGCTTTCTTT
TRBD2,TRBJ2-1,TRBV11-2,-,CASSYGGVHTGNEQFF,TGTGCCAGCAGCTACGGGGGGGTCCATACGGGCAATGAGCAGTTCTTC
TRBD1,TRBJ2-7,TRBV27,once,CASSSGTGGPYEQYF,TGTGCCAGCAGTTCCGGGACAGGGGGCCCCTACGAGCAGTACTTC
-,TRBJ2-7,TRBV6-5,-,CASGRSPGNLYEQYF,TGTGCCAGCGGCCGATCTCCAGGGAACTTGTACGAGCAGTACTTC
-,TRBJ1-2,TRBV20-1,-,CSASSRGYTF,TGCAGTGCTAGTTCGCGTGGCTACACCTTC
-,TRBJ1-2,TRBV28,-,CASAIPGKGYTF,TGTGCCAGCGCGATACCAGGGAAGGGCTACACCTTC
TRBD2,TRBJ2-1,TRBV18,-,CASSPASGGNEQFF,TGTGCCAGCTCACCTGCTAGCGGGGGAAATGAGCAGTTCTTC
TRBD1,TRBJ1-1,TRBV6-6,once,CASSLQGQPLNTEAFF,TGTGCCAGCAGCCTACAGGGACAGCCTCTGAACACTGAAGCTTTCTTT
TRBD1,TRBJ1-6,TRBV27,-,CASSPTGEAPGSYNSPLHF,TGTGCCAGCAGTCCGACAGGGGAGGCCCCTGGCTCCTATAATTCACCCCTCCACTTT
-,TRBJ1-1,TRBV6-6,-,CASSYQQQNTEAFF,TGTGCCAGCAGTTATCAACAGCAGAACACTGAAGCTTTCTTT
-,TRBJ1-4,TRBV5-6,-,CASWRAIELATNEKLFF,TGTGCCAGCTGGAGGGCTATTGAACTTGCAACTAATGAAAAACTGTTTTTT